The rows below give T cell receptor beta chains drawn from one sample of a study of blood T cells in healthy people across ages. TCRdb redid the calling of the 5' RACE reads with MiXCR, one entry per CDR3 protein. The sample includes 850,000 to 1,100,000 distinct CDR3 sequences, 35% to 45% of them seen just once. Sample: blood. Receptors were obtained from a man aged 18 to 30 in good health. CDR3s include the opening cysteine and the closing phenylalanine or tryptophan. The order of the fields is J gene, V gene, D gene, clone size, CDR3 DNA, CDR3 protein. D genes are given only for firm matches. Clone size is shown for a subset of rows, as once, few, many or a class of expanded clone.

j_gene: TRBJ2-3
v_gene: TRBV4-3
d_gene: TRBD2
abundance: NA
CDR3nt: TGCGCCAGCAGCTCGACTAGCGGGGTCCCAGATACGCAGTATTTT
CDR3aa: CASSSTSGVPDTQYF

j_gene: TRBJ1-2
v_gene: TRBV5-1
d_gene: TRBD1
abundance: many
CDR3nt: TGCGCCAGCAGCCCCTCGACAGGGGACTATGGCTACACCTTC
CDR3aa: CASSPSTGDYGYTF

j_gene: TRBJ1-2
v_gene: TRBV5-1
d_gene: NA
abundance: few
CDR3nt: TGCGCCAGCAGCTTGGAGGCCCCGGGGGACGGCTACACCTTC
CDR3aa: CASSLEAPGDGYTF

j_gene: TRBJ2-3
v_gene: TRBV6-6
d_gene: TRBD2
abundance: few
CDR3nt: TGTGCCAGCAGTTTAGGCGGGGGGGTGGCAGATACGCAGTATTTT
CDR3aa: CASSLGGGVADTQYF

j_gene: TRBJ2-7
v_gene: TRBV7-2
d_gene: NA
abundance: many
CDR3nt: TGTGCCAGCAGCTTAGCTAGGCAGTCTCTCCACGAGCAGTACTTC
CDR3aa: CASSLARQSLHEQYF

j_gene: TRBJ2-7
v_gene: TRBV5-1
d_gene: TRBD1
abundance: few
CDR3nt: TGCGCCAGCAGCCCTGGGACAGTCTTCTACGAGCAGTACTTC
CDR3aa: CASSPGTVFYEQYF

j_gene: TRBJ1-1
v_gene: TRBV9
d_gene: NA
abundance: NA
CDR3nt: TGTGCCGGCAGCGTAGTCCTTCGGGTGCCACAGAACACTGAAGCTTTCTTT
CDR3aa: CAGSVVLRVPQNTEAFF

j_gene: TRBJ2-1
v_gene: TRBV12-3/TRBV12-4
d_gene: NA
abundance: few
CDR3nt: TGTGCCAGCAGTTTCAAACAGGGTACCTACAATGAGCAGTTCTTC
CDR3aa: CASSFKQGTYNEQFF

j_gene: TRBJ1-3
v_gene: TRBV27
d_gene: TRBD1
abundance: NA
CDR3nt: TGTGCCAGCAGTTTACGACAGGGGGTCCAACTTGGAAACACCATATATTTT
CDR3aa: CASSLRQGVQLGNTIYF

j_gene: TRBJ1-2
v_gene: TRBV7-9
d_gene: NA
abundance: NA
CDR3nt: TGTACCAGCAGCCCCGAGGACACGCGCTACACCTTC
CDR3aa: CTSSPEDTRYTF

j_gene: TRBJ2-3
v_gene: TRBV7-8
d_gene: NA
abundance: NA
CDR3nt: TGTGCCAGCAGCTTAGCGCATACGCAGTATTTT
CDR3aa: CASSLAHTQYF

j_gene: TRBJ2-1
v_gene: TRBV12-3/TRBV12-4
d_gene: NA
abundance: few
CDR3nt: TGTGCCAGCAGTTTGGGGCCCACAGGTTGGATGTTCTTC
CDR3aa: CASSLGPTGWMFF

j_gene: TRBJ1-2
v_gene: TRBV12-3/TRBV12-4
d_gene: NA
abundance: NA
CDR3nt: TGTGCCAGCAGTCCGTTTAACGGCTACACCTTC
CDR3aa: CASSPFNGYTF

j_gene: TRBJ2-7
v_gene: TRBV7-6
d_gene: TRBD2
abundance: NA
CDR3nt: TGTGCCAGCAGCTTAGGGCTAGCGGGGGGGCCGGTATACAATGAGCAGTACTTC
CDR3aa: CASSLGLAGGPVYNEQYF

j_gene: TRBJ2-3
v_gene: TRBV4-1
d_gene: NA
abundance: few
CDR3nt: TGCGCCAGCAGCCATGGTACAGAGTTTAGCACAGATACGCAGTATTTT
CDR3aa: CASSHGTEFSTDTQYF

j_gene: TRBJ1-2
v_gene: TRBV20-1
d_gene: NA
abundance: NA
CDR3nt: TGCAGTGGGAGCGACAGGAGACGTAACTATGGCTACACCTTC
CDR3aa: CSGSDRRRNYGYTF

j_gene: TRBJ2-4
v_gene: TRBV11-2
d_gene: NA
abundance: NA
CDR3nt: TGTGCCAGCAGCTCCGGTCCAGGGGAGTACTTC
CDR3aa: CASSSGPGEYF

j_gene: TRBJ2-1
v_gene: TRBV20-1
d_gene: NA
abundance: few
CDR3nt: TGCAGTGCTAGGGTGCTAGACTGGGGTGAGCAGTTCTTC
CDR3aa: CSARVLDWGEQFF

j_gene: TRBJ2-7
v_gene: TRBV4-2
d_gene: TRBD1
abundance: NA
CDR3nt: TGTGCCAGCAGCCAAGCAGGGACAGAATACAATGAGCAGTACTTC
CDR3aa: CASSQAGTEYNEQYF

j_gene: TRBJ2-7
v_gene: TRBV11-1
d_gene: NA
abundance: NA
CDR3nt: TGTGCCAGCAGCTCCCTCAATAGGGACGACGAGCAGTACTTC
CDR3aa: CASSSLNRDDEQYF

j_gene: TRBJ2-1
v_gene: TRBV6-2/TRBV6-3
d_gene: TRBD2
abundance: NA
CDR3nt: TGTGCCAGCAGTTCCACCATCAAGCGGGGGGGCCTCTATGGGCAGTTCTTC
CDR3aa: CASSSTIKRGGLYGQFF

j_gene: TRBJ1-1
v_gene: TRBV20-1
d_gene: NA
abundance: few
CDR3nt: TGCAGTGCCACCCCTCGGGGCAGCGTAGTTGCCCGTGAAGCTTTCTTT
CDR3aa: CSATPRGSVVAREAFF